This T cell receptor (beta chain) was recorded in a study of T cell repertoires in cytomegalovirus infection. The wider study: In public TCR beta signatures, there were indications of both CMV infection and matching HLA type.

About this clonotype itself: Its antigen remains unknown.

TCRdb processed the reads anew with MiXCR; each CDR3 protein has one entry. The sample has roughly 920,000 distinct CDR3 sequences, roughly a third seen once; the top ten hold over 10%. The CDR3 covers 14 residues. Per the germline V gene, CDR1 is SGHVS and CDR2 is FNYEAQ. V lost 5 bases to trimming and J lost 7 bases; unmatched junction nucleotides: 10. The clonotype comes from a human donor in good health (CMV status not recorded). Some clones in this sample may be carry-over from other donors' samples. J is TRBJ1-1 and V is TRBV7-6; 7 nucleotides agree with TRBD1. Material: cultured CD8+ T cells from PBMCs, obtained from culture after CMV antigen stimulation. The DNA of the CDR3 is TGTGCCAGCAGCCGCCCCGGGACAGCCCTTGAAGCTTTCTTT. Encoded protein: CASSRPGTALEAFF.